The T cell receptor beta chain under discussion was sequenced for a study of OX40 agonist ivuxolimab in advanced cancers. Whole-study results and caveats: Several nonresponders also turned out to have low normalized T-cell clonal expansion.

TCRdb's copy holds only in-frame clones and misses some; the assay was immunoSEQ multiplex PCR. The data hold tens of thousands of clones, with 80% to 90% observed a single time. Of note for this clone: Antigen: not known.

The CDR3 spans 15 residues. V and J are TRBV12-1 and TRBJ2-1; TRBD2, the table's D call, lacks a check against the DNA. TRBV12-1 is a pseudogene. The sample here was CD4+ or CD8+ T cells sorted from blood, taken in a trial of the OX40 agonist ivuxolimab. This sequence was found in an adult with an advanced solid tumor such as melanoma, head and neck, liver or kidney cancer. CDR3 DNA sequence: TGTGCCAGCAGCTTTGTCTTCCTAGAACGGTATGAGCAGTTCTTC. Translation: CASSFVFLERYEQFF.